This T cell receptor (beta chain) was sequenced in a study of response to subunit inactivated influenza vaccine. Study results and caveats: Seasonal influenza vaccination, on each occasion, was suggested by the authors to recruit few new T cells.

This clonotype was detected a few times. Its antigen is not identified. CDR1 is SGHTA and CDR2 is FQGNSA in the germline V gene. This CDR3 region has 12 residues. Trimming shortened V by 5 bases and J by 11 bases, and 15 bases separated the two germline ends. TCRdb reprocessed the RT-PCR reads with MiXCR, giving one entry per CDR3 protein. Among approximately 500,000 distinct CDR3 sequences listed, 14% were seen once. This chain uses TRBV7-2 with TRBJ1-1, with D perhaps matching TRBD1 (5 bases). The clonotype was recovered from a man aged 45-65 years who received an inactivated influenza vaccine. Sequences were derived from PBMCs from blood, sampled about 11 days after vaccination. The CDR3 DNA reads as TGTGCCAGCAGCGCTTGGGGCAGGCGGGCTTTCTTT. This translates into CASSAWGRRAFF. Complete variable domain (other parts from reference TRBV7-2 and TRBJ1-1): GAGVSQSPSNKVTEKGKDVELRCDPISGHTALYWYRQSLGQGLEFLIYFQGNSAPDKSGLPSDRFSAERTGGSVSTLTIQRTQQEDSAVYLCASSAWGRRAFFGQGTRLTVV.